This T cell receptor (beta chain) was sequenced during a study of high-grade serous ovarian cancer treatment subgroups. The data were produced by immunoSEQ multiplex PCR, yet TCRdb's version contains in-frame clones alone and is incomplete. The sample includes some 12,000 clones, roughly 87% of them seen just once. The tumor samples were collected prior to definitive surgery or chemotherapy. The origin of this receptor is a human donor with high-grade serous ovarian cancer. Sample: tumor tissue.

CDR3 nucleotides: TGTGCCAGTAGTATGCCCGGACAGGGCGGCTACACCTTC. Amino acids: CASSMPGQGGYTF. The chain carries TRBV19 and TRBJ1-2; 8 nucleotides agree with TRBD1. This CDR3 is 13 amino acids long. V dropped 3 bases and J dropped 8; count of bases not matched to a gene: 5. Germline CDR1 reads LNHDA; CDR2 reads SQIVND (reference sequence). The full variable domain, in which reference TRBV19 and TRBJ1-2 provide the parts outside the CDR3, is DGGITQSPKYLFRKEGQNVTLSCEQNLNHDAMYWYRQDPGQGLRLIYYSQIVNDFQKGDIAEGYSVSREKKESFPLTVTSAQKNPTAFYLCASSMPGQGGYTFGSGTRLTVV.